The 24 T cell receptor beta chains below all came from one sample that was sequenced in a study of preoperative IRX-2 immunotherapy in early breast cancer (dated by TCRdb to between 2019 and 2020). Library method: the immunoSEQ multiplex PCR assay. TCRdb's version of the immuneACCESS table is confined to in-frame rearrangements and falls short of the full clone set. An unresolved V gene accounts for under half of the shortfall where checked; the remainder is of unknown origin. The sample includes around 24,000 clones, with about 68% observed a single time. Roughly 6.8% of the sample goes to the ten largest clones. The sample's treatment or condition label, decoded: preoperative locoregional IRX-2 cytokine immunotherapy. The source was lymph node tissue, collected after IRX-2 immunotherapy. These receptors were obtained from a human donor with breast cancer.

The table lists this clone with a count of one. This chain connects TRBV5-1 to TRBJ2-3; 11 positions match TRBD1. Germline CDR1 reads SGHRS; CDR2 reads YFSETQ. The CDR3 runs to 17 residues. Trimming at V came to 1 base and at J to 4 bases, leaving 8 bases not matched to a gene. CDR3 loop: CASSLYGDRGSADTQYF. DNA for the CDR3: TGCGCCAGCAGCTTGTACGGGGACAGGGGGAGCGCAGATACGCAGTATTTT.

On this clone itself: The junction does not match germline at one end; this may be a read error. The chain carries TRBV11-3 and TRBJ2-7; 11 bases are a match to TRBD2. CDR1 is SGHNT and CDR2 is YENEEA in the germline V gene. The CDR3 extends over 15 amino acids. DNA for the CDR3: TGTGCTAGCAGCTTCGGGACTAGCGGTACCTACGAGCAGTACTTC. Translating it yields CASSFGTSGTYEQYF. Full variable domain (missing parts from reference TRBV11-3 and TRBJ2-7): EAGVVQSPRYKIIEKKQPVAFWCNPISGHNTLYWYLQNLGQGPELLIRYENEEAVDDSQLPKDRFSAERLKGVDSTLKIQPAELGDSAVYLCASSFGTSGTYEQYFGPGTRLTVT.

The chain carries TRBV19 and TRBJ1-1; 7 bases line up with TRBD1. Germline lookup yields CDR1 LNHDA and CDR2 SQIVND (reference sequence). After removal of 3 bases from V and 8 bases from J, the junction contained 9 bases not matched to a gene. The CDR3 consists of 14 residues. The CDR3, as DNA: TGTGCCAGTAGTATGGGGTCGGGGACAGCCGAAGCTTTCTTT. This gives the protein CASSMGSGTAEAFF.

V is TRBV5-1 and J is TRBJ2-7; D not resolved. This CDR3 has 15 residues. V shed 0 bases and J shed 3 bases, with 13 bases lying between them. Per germline, CDR1 SGHRS and CDR2 YFSETQ. CDR3 in DNA: TGCGCCAGCAGCTTGGAGGCGCAGGATTTCTACGAGCAGTACTTC. Protein: CASSLEAQDFYEQYF.

This chain joins TRBV29-1 and TRBJ2-5, with 7 bases aligning to TRBD1. J was trimmed by 5 bases and V by 0 bases; bases with no gene match: 6. CDR1 is SQVTM and CDR2 is ANQGSEA in the germline V gene. There are 14 residues in the CDR3. The CDR3 reads CSVEDLCRGETQYF. DNA of the CDR3: TGCAGCGTTGAAGATTTGTGCAGGGGGGAGACCCAGTACTTC.

This chain links TRBV5-1 with TRBJ2-3; TRBD2 matches at 8 bases. V trimming: 2 bases; J trimming: 5 bases; junction bases outside the gene matches: 7. The CDR3 totals 15 residues. From germline, CDR1 is SGHRS and CDR2 YFSETQ. The DNA of the CDR3 is TGCGCCAGCAGCTTCACACTAGCGGCAATAGATACGCAGTATTTT. Its protein is CASSFTLAAIDTQYF. The whole variable domain, filled in from reference TRBV5-1 and TRBJ2-3, reads KAGVTQTPRYLIKTRGQQVTLSCSPISGHRSVSWYQQTPGQGLQFLFEYFSETQRNKGNFPGRFSGRQFSNSRSEMNVSTLELGDSALYLCASSFTLAAIDTQYFGPGTRLTVL.

As DNA, the CDR3 is TGCAGCGCCACCCTATGGGGGGCCCAAGAGACCCAGTACTTC. As protein: CSATLWGAQETQYF. This rearrangement joins TRBV29-1 to TRBJ2-5; D possibly matches TRBD1 or TRBD2 (6 bases each). The CDR3 is 14 residues long. Trimming removed 7 bases at V and 1 base at J, with 16 bases between. The germline V gene encodes CDR1 SQVTM and CDR2 ANQGSEA. Full variable domain (outside the CDR3, taken from reference TRBV29-1 and TRBJ2-5): SAVISQKPSRDICQRGTSLTIQCQVDSQVTMMFWYRQQPGQSLTLIATANQGSEATYESGFVIDKFPISRPNLTFSTLTVSNMSPEDSSIYLCSATLWGAQETQYFGPGTRLLVL.

The V and J genes are TRBV6-8 and TRBJ2-1; 12 positions match TRBD1. J lost 3 bases, V lost 10 bases, and 10 bases had no gene match. The CDR3 is made up of 16 amino acids. The V gene's germline CDR1 is MNHGY and CDR2 SAAAGT. The CDR3 region is CAIRGGQGADYNEQFF. For the CDR3, the DNA is TGTGCCATCAGGGGGGGACAGGGGGCTGACTACAATGAGCAGTTCTTC.

The genes are TRBV7-1 and TRBJ1-2; D possibly corresponds to TRBD1 (5 bases). TRBV7-1 is reported as an ORF; its role is uncertain. The CDR3 is 13 residues long. Trimming shortened V by 5 bases and J by 4 bases, and 11 bases separated the two germline ends. CDR3 loop: CASSTGTGYGYTF. The DNA of the CDR3 is TGTGCCAGCAGCACGGGGACGGGCTATGGCTACACCTTC.

The chain is built from TRBV5-1 and TRBJ2-7; D gene unclear. The CDR3 spans 15 residues. The germline gives CDR1 SGHRS, CDR2 YFSETQ. Trimming removed 0 bases from V and 2 bases from J, with 12 bases in between. CDR3 nucleotide sequence: TGCGCCAGCAGCTTGGATCCGGGTCTGACCTACGAGCAGTACTTC. It translates to CASSLDPGLTYEQYF.

The chain joins TRBV6-8 to TRBJ1-1, with no clear D. Deletions cut 0 bases from V and 0 bases from J, with 8 bases between. The CDR3 extends over 15 amino acids. CDR1 is MNHGY, CDR2 SAAAGT, per germline. CDR3 amino acids: CASSYSGILNTEAFF. In DNA, the CDR3 is TGTGCCAGCAGTTACTCGGGTATATTGAACACTGAAGCTTTCTTT.

The chain uses TRBV23-1 and TRBJ1-2, with 8 bases fitting TRBD1. TRBV23-1 is designated an ORF whose function remains uncertain. This CDR3 has 19 residues. With V trimmed by 6 bases and J by 1 base, 19 bases remained unmatched. The CDR3 DNA reads as TGCGCCAGCAGCCAAGACTGGGAAGTCGAGGACAGGGTTAACTATGGCTACACCTTC. This codes for CASSQDWEVEDRVNYGYTF.

The V and J genes are TRBV6-8 and TRBJ2-7; D is perhaps TRBD1 (7 bases). With 5 bases removed from V and 2 bases from J, the gap between germline ends came to 16 bases. This CDR3 is 15 amino acids long. Germline CDR1 MNHGY, CDR2 SAAAGT. The CDR3 DNA follows: TGTGCCAGCAGTCCGGATTCAGGGGGGACCTACGAGCAGTACTTC. This gives the protein CASSPDSGGTYEQYF.

This clone came up a few times. This rearrangement joins TRBV7-1 to TRBJ2-7, with a possible D match to TRBD1 (5 bases). TRBV7-1 is an ORF; its function is uncertain. The CDR3 extends over 14 amino acids. V lost 3 bases and J 1 base, leaving 10 bases between the germline ends. The CDR3 region is CASSSLAGSYEQYF. The CDR3 DNA sequence: TGTGCCAGCAGCTCCCTGGCAGGGTCCTACGAGCAGTACTTC.

This clone was counted between two and nine times. The V and J genes are TRBV6-8 and TRBJ2-7, with 7 bases that match TRBD1. This CDR3 comprises 13 residues. Germline V gene sequence: CDR1 MNHGY, CDR2 SAAAGT. V gave up 2 bases and J gave up 6 bases; unmatched junction bases: 4. For the CDR3, the DNA is TGTGCCAGCAGTTACGAAGGGGGCAGCGAGCAGTACTTC. Its protein is CASSYEGGSEQYF.

The rearrangement links TRBV6-8 to TRBJ2-7, with TRBD2 matching over 9 bases. V dropped 8 bases and J dropped 0; count of bases not matched to a gene: 5. The CDR3 runs 14 residues. Germline lookup yields CDR1 MNHGY and CDR2 SAAAGT. The CDR3 bases are TGTGCCAGCCATGCGGGAGGGAGCTCCTACGAGCAGTACTTC. Its translation is CASHAGGSSYEQYF.

This clone appeared a few times. The rearrangement joins TRBV11-3 to TRBJ1-3, with TRBD1 identical over 8 bases. CDR1 is SGHNT and CDR2 is YENEEA in the germline V gene. V trimming: 1 base; J trimming: 5 bases; junction bases outside the gene matches: 7. The CDR3 contains 16 residues. CDR3 amino acids: CASSLGGQDRRNTIYF. The CDR3 nucleotides read TGTGCCAGCAGCTTAGGGGGACAGGACCGTCGAAACACCATATATTTT.

The CDR3 nucleotides read TGCGCCAGCAGCCAAGATGTTGGGGGCTATGAGCAGTTCTTC. This encodes CASSQDVGGYEQFF. The chain links TRBV23-1 to TRBJ2-1; tentative D call: TRBD1 (6 bases). TRBV23-1 is an ORF, and what it does is uncertain. Between the trimmed V and J ends, which lost 6 bases and 8 bases, there was a span of 17 bases. The CDR3 has 14 amino acids.

The chain links TRBV4-1 to TRBJ1-2; unclear D gene. Germline V gene data show CDR1 as MGHRA and CDR2 as YSYEKL. Trimming stripped 0 bases from V and 7 bases from J, with 15 bases between. CDR3 length: 15 residues. CDR3 protein: CASSQDSGTHLGYTF. The CDR3 DNA reads TGCGCCAGCAGCCAAGATTCCGGCACCCATCTTGGCTACACCTTC.

The rearrangement uses TRBV7-1 and TRBJ1-4; D unclear. TRBV7-1 is treated as an ORF (open reading frame) with a function not yet certain. The CDR3 runs 15 residues. Trimming took off 3 bases at V and 5 bases at J, with 13 bases between the two ends. As DNA, the CDR3 is TGTGCCAGCAGCTCCCTACCATACCCAAATGAAAAACTGTTTTTT. Translating gives CASSSLPYPNEKLFF.

The V gene is TRBV6-4, the J gene TRBJ2-5, with a possible D match to TRBD2 (6 bases). The CDR3 loop spans 11 amino acids. V lost 5 bases, J lost 5 bases, and 6 bases lay in between. CDR1 is MRHNA and CDR2 is SNTAGT in the germline V gene. Here the CDR3 DNA reads TGTGCCAGCAGTCGGGGGGAGACCCAGTACTTC. Residues: CASSRGETQYF.

The rearrangement joins TRBV11-3 to TRBJ2-6; D not resolved. The CDR3 has 15 amino acids. The V end lost 3 bases, the J end lost 0 bases, and 6 bases lay between the germline ends. Germline values: CDR1 SGHNT, CDR2 YENEEA. The CDR3 nucleotides read TGTGCCAGCAGCTTTTCTAACTCTGGGGCCAACGTCCTGACTTTC. This codes for CASSFSNSGANVLTF.

This chain joins TRBV19 and TRBJ2-1; D is unresolved. Trimming removed 2 bases at V and 7 bases at J, with 6 bases between. Germline CDR1 reads LNHDA; CDR2 reads SQIVND (reference sequence). CDR3 length: 12 residues. The DNA of the CDR3 is TGTGCCAGTAGTATACTGGGGAATGAGCAGTTCTTC. Residues: CASSILGNEQFF.

This clone was seen only once. This sequence joins TRBV19 and TRBJ2-5; 8 bases are a match to TRBD1. The V gene's germline CDR1 is LNHDA and CDR2 SQIVND (reference sequence). The CDR3 has 15 amino acids. J lost 5 bases, V lost 3 bases, and 8 bases had no gene match. DNA for the CDR3: TGTGCCAGTAGTATTGGGGCAGGGGGCCGGGAGACCCAGTACTTC. This codes for CASSIGAGGRETQYF.